This TCR beta chain was observed in a study of shared clonotypes between healthy human individuals. Broader study findings: In four donors, 4.5% to 5.5% of naive CD4 clonotypes appeared in common.

Details on this clone: Its antigen is unidentified.

This CDR3 has 15 residues. Germline lookup yields CDR1 SGHRS and CDR2 YFSETQ. The V gene lost 3 bases and the J gene lost 4 bases, with 16 bases spanning the gap. Sequencing used immunoSEQ multiplex PCR; TCRdb keeps in-frame clones, though not all of them. Here the sample spans about 1.1 million clones, roughly 77% being singletons. Adults of Caucasian background living in Nashville, Tennessee made up all donors. Material: memory CD4+ T cells from PBMCs. The sample's subset: CD45RA-negative fraction. This clonotype was obtained from a man between 18 and 29 years old in good health. Some clones in this sample may be carry-over from other donors' samples. The V and J genes are TRBV5-1 and TRBJ1-1, with a possible D match to TRBD1 (5 bases). This chain's CDR3 is CASSSPREGSTEAFF. CDR3 DNA: TGCGCCAGCAGCTCTCCACGGGAGGGGTCCACTGAAGCTTTCTTT. The entire variable domain, with the rest obtained from reference TRBV5-1 and TRBJ1-1, is as follows: KAGVTQTPRYLIKTRGQQVTLSCSPISGHRSVSWYQQTPGQGLQFLFEYFSETQRNKGNFPGRFSGRQFSNSRSEMNVSTLELGDSALYLCASSSPREGSTEAFFGQGTRLTVV.